The rows below give T cell receptor beta chains drawn from one sample of a study of shared clonotypes between healthy human individuals. Here immunoSEQ multiplex PCR was the method, and the copy in TCRdb shows in-frame clones only, minus some. The data contain about 870,000 clones, more than 85% of them singletons. What was sequenced was naive CD8+ T cells sorted from blood. The receptors were sampled from a man aged 25-40 years in good health. The CDR3 runs from the conserved cysteine through the conserved F or W. Fields, in order: J gene, V gene, clone size, D gene, CDR3 DNA, CDR3 protein. The D gene is left open where the match is weak. Only some rows state a clone size, as once, few, many or a class for expanded clones.

J gene: TRBJ2-1; V gene: TRBV4-1; clone size: NA; D gene: TRBD2; CDR3 DNA: TGCGCCAGCAGCCAAGGGACTAGCGGACGCAATGAGCAGTTCTTC; CDR3 protein: CASSQGTSGRNEQFF
J gene: TRBJ2-1; V gene: TRBV15; clone size: NA; D gene: NA; CDR3 DNA: TGTGCCACCAGCGTGGACAAGTACAATGAGCAGTTCTTC; CDR3 protein: CATSVDKYNEQFF
J gene: TRBJ1-1; V gene: TRBV7-2; clone size: once; D gene: NA; CDR3 DNA: TGTGCCAGCAGTCCATACAACACTGAAGCTTTCTTT; CDR3 protein: CASSPYNTEAFF
J gene: TRBJ2-7; V gene: TRBV29-1; clone size: few; D gene: NA; CDR3 DNA: TGCAGCGTTGAAAAAGACTACGAGCAGTACTTC; CDR3 protein: CSVEKDYEQYF
J gene: TRBJ1-1; V gene: TRBV28; clone size: NA; D gene: NA; CDR3 DNA: TGTGCCAGCAGTTTAATGCTAGGGGGGAGTGAAGCTTTCTTT; CDR3 protein: CASSLMLGGSEAFF
J gene: TRBJ1-5; V gene: TRBV27; clone size: NA; D gene: NA; CDR3 DNA: TGTGCCAGCAGTCCCTCCGACGGTAGCAATCAGCCCCAGCATTTT; CDR3 protein: CASSPSDGSNQPQHF
J gene: TRBJ2-2; V gene: TRBV13; clone size: NA; D gene: NA; CDR3 DNA: TGTACCAGCAGTAAGCTCAACACCGGGGAGCTGTTTTTT; CDR3 protein: CTSSKLNTGELFF
J gene: TRBJ2-7; V gene: TRBV11-1; clone size: NA; D gene: NA; CDR3 DNA: TGTGCCAGCAGCAGCTCGGGAAAGGGCTACGAGCAGTACTTC; CDR3 protein: CASSSSGKGYEQYF
J gene: TRBJ2-1; V gene: TRBV27; clone size: NA; D gene: NA; CDR3 DNA: TGTGCCAGCAGAGGGAGCGGCGCTAGCTCCTACAATGAGCAGTTCTTC; CDR3 protein: CASRGSGASSYNEQFF
J gene: TRBJ2-7; V gene: TRBV6-5; clone size: NA; D gene: NA; CDR3 DNA: TGTGCCAGCAGTTACGTATGGGACGGCCGCTACGAGCAGTACTTC; CDR3 protein: CASSYVWDGRYEQYF
J gene: TRBJ2-3; V gene: TRBV4-3; clone size: once; D gene: TRBD2; CDR3 DNA: TGCGCCAGCAGCCCAGCTTACGCTAGCGGGAGTCGGGATACGCAGTATTTT; CDR3 protein: CASSPAYASGSRDTQYF
J gene: TRBJ1-4; V gene: TRBV7-9; clone size: NA; D gene: TRBD1; CDR3 DNA: TGTGCCAGCAGCTCAGGCGGGACAGGGGAAGAAAAACTGTTTTTT; CDR3 protein: CASSSGGTGEEKLFF
J gene: TRBJ2-7; V gene: TRBV14; clone size: NA; D gene: NA; CDR3 DNA: TGTGCCAGCAGCCAAGGGGTGGGGGACGAGCAGTACTTC; CDR3 protein: CASSQGVGDEQYF
J gene: TRBJ2-7; V gene: TRBV4-1; clone size: NA; D gene: NA; CDR3 DNA: TGCGCCAGCAGCCCGACAGATACCTACGAGCAGTACTTC; CDR3 protein: CASSPTDTYEQYF
J gene: TRBJ2-3; V gene: TRBV14; clone size: NA; D gene: NA; CDR3 DNA: TGTGCCAGCAGCCAAGAGAAGGACTCAATCACAGATACGCAGTATTTT; CDR3 protein: CASSQEKDSITDTQYF
J gene: TRBJ2-5; V gene: TRBV4-2; clone size: NA; D gene: TRBD2; CDR3 DNA: TGTGCCAGCAGCCAAGGTTTTGGGCGAGCGGGAGGGCCAGGAGAGGCGGAGACCCAGTACTTC; CDR3 protein: CASSQGFGRAGGPGEAETQYF
J gene: TRBJ2-1; V gene: TRBV30; clone size: NA; D gene: NA; CDR3 DNA: TGTGCCTGGAGTGGGATCGGGGGAGTTGAGCAGTTCTTC; CDR3 protein: CAWSGIGGVEQFF
J gene: TRBJ2-3; V gene: TRBV2; clone size: NA; D gene: NA; CDR3 DNA: TGTGCCAGCATAGATAACCCAAGCACAGATACGCAGTATTTT; CDR3 protein: CASIDNPSTDTQYF
J gene: TRBJ2-7; V gene: TRBV7-6; clone size: NA; D gene: NA; CDR3 DNA: TGTGCCAGCAGCCCCTTTGCCGACATAAATGGCTACGAGCAGTACTTC; CDR3 protein: CASSPFADINGYEQYF
J gene: TRBJ1-1; V gene: TRBV6-4; clone size: NA; D gene: NA; CDR3 DNA: TGTGCCAGCAGTGACTCCGGCGAGAACACTGAAGCTTTCTTT; CDR3 protein: CASSDSGENTEAFF
J gene: TRBJ1-1; V gene: TRBV6-1; clone size: NA; D gene: NA; CDR3 DNA: TGTGCCAGCAGTGAACTACAGGGTCAGAGGAACACTGAAGCTTTCTTT; CDR3 protein: CASSELQGQRNTEAFF
J gene: TRBJ1-1; V gene: TRBV27; clone size: NA; D gene: NA; CDR3 DNA: TGTGCCAGCAGCCTCTGGGTGGACACTGAAGCTTTCTTT; CDR3 protein: CASSLWVDTEAFF
J gene: TRBJ2-1; V gene: TRBV27; clone size: NA; D gene: TRBD1; CDR3 DNA: TGTGCCAGCGCCCCCCGGGACAGGGTATTAAATGAGCAGTTCTTC; CDR3 protein: CASAPRDRVLNEQFF
J gene: TRBJ2-7; V gene: TRBV28; clone size: NA; D gene: TRBD2; CDR3 DNA: TGTGCGCACCGGGGGGAGGGATACGAGCAGTACTTC; CDR3 protein: CAHRGEGYEQYF
J gene: TRBJ2-7; V gene: TRBV7-2; clone size: NA; D gene: NA; CDR3 DNA: TGTGCCAGCAGCCGCAGGGAGCTCTACGAGCAGTACTTC; CDR3 protein: CASSRRELYEQYF
J gene: TRBJ2-5; V gene: TRBV29-1; clone size: NA; D gene: NA; CDR3 DNA: TGCAGCGTGATACCCATTAAGGAAGAGACCCAGTACTTC; CDR3 protein: CSVIPIKEETQYF
J gene: TRBJ2-7; V gene: TRBV6-5; clone size: NA; D gene: TRBD1; CDR3 DNA: TGTGCCAGCAGGCCGACAGGGCTCTCCTACGAGCAGTACTTC; CDR3 protein: CASRPTGLSYEQYF
J gene: TRBJ2-1; V gene: TRBV11-3; clone size: NA; D gene: NA; CDR3 DNA: TGTGCCAGCAGCTCGAGGGTGGCGGGACCCTACAATGAGCAGTTCTTC; CDR3 protein: CASSSRVAGPYNEQFF
J gene: TRBJ1-1; V gene: TRBV29-1; clone size: NA; D gene: TRBD1; CDR3 DNA: TGCAGCGTCAAGGACAGGGGAATTCGCAGCACTGAAGCTTTCTTT; CDR3 protein: CSVKDRGIRSTEAFF
J gene: TRBJ2-2; V gene: TRBV19; clone size: NA; D gene: TRBD2; CDR3 DNA: TGTGCCACAGCAAGGACTAGCGGGAGGTTGAGCACCGGGGAGCTGTTTTTT; CDR3 protein: CATARTSGRLSTGELFF
J gene: TRBJ1-5; V gene: TRBV6-9; clone size: NA; D gene: NA; CDR3 DNA: TGTGCCAGCAGTTACGGGATTAGCAATCAGCCCCAGCATTTT; CDR3 protein: CASSYGISNQPQHF
J gene: TRBJ2-3; V gene: TRBV2; clone size: NA; D gene: NA; CDR3 DNA: TGTGCCAGCAGTGGGACGGGCACAGATACGCAGTATTTT; CDR3 protein: CASSGTGTDTQYF
J gene: TRBJ2-5; V gene: TRBV27; clone size: once; D gene: NA; CDR3 DNA: TGTGCCAGCAGTTTATCACTGGGGGGTGAGACCCAGTACTTC; CDR3 protein: CASSLSLGGETQYF
J gene: TRBJ2-5; V gene: TRBV25-1; clone size: NA; D gene: TRBD2; CDR3 DNA: TGTGCCAGCAGTGAGGGACCAGGGCTAGCGGGAGGAGAGACCCAGTACTTC; CDR3 protein: CASSEGPGLAGGETQYF
J gene: TRBJ2-2; V gene: TRBV6-6; clone size: NA; D gene: NA; CDR3 DNA: TGTGCCAGCATCCAGAACACCGGGGAGCTGTTTTTT; CDR3 protein: CASIQNTGELFF
J gene: TRBJ1-4; V gene: TRBV19; clone size: NA; D gene: TRBD1; CDR3 DNA: TGTGCCAGTAGCACAGGGGAGATGGTCTGGAATGAAAAACTGTTTTTT; CDR3 protein: CASSTGEMVWNEKLFF
J gene: TRBJ2-5; V gene: TRBV7-8; clone size: NA; D gene: NA; CDR3 DNA: TGTGCCAGCAGCTTAGTGTTCGAGGGAGAGACCCAGTACTTC; CDR3 protein: CASSLVFEGETQYF
J gene: TRBJ1-1; V gene: TRBV7-9; clone size: NA; D gene: NA; CDR3 DNA: TGTGCCAGCAGTGGGCAGAGGAACACTGAAGCTTTCTTT; CDR3 protein: CASSGQRNTEAFF
J gene: TRBJ2-3; V gene: TRBV2; clone size: NA; D gene: TRBD1; CDR3 DNA: TGTGCCAGCAGTACCGGACAGGGCCCAGCAGATACGCAGTATTTT; CDR3 protein: CASSTGQGPADTQYF
J gene: TRBJ2-7; V gene: TRBV9; clone size: NA; D gene: NA; CDR3 DNA: TGTGCCAGCAGCTCACAAGGCGGGTGGAGCTACGAGCAGTACTTC; CDR3 protein: CASSSQGGWSYEQYF
J gene: TRBJ2-7; V gene: TRBV9; clone size: few; D gene: TRBD1; CDR3 DNA: TGTGCCAGCAGCGTAGGGGGCGGGACAGGGGTTGAGCAGTACTTC; CDR3 protein: CASSVGGGTGVEQYF
J gene: TRBJ2-7; V gene: TRBV18; clone size: once; D gene: TRBD2; CDR3 DNA: TGTGCCAGCTCACTCGGGGATAGCGGGAGGTATTTCTACGAGCAGTACTTC; CDR3 protein: CASSLGDSGRYFYEQYF
J gene: TRBJ2-3; V gene: TRBV4-1; clone size: NA; D gene: NA; CDR3 DNA: TGCGCCAGCAGCCAATCTTGGACAGCTAGCACAGATACGCAGTATTTT; CDR3 protein: CASSQSWTASTDTQYF
J gene: TRBJ2-1; V gene: TRBV5-1; clone size: NA; D gene: TRBD1; CDR3 DNA: TGCGCCAGCAGCTGGGACAGGGGACCTTACAATGAGCAGTTCTTC; CDR3 protein: CASSWDRGPYNEQFF
J gene: TRBJ2-7; V gene: TRBV7-9; clone size: NA; D gene: NA; CDR3 DNA: TGTGCCAGCAGCCAGGTCCCCTACGAGCAGTACTTC; CDR3 protein: CASSQVPYEQYF
J gene: TRBJ2-1; V gene: TRBV9; clone size: once; D gene: NA; CDR3 DNA: TGTGCCAGCAGCGTAGAGAGATCCACAGGGTACTCCTACAATGAGCAGTTCTTC; CDR3 protein: CASSVERSTGYSYNEQFF
J gene: TRBJ1-5; V gene: TRBV7-2; clone size: NA; D gene: NA; CDR3 DNA: TGTGCCAGCAGCTTATCACCGGGACACCTTAATCAGCCCCAGCATTTT; CDR3 protein: CASSLSPGHLNQPQHF
J gene: TRBJ1-2; V gene: TRBV4-1; clone size: NA; D gene: TRBD1; CDR3 DNA: TGCGCCAGCAGCCACCCTCAGGGGGTAGACTATGGCTACACCTTC; CDR3 protein: CASSHPQGVDYGYTF
J gene: TRBJ2-7; V gene: TRBV27; clone size: NA; D gene: TRBD2; CDR3 DNA: TGTGCCAGCTGCTCTAATTGGAGGGAGGGAGGCTACGAGCAGTACTTC; CDR3 protein: CASCSNWREGGYEQYF
J gene: TRBJ2-1; V gene: TRBV5-1; clone size: NA; D gene: NA; CDR3 DNA: TGCGCCAGCAGCTTAGGGGGAGGGCCCTACAATGAGCAGTTCTTC; CDR3 protein: CASSLGGGPYNEQFF
J gene: TRBJ2-5; V gene: TRBV19; clone size: NA; D gene: NA; CDR3 DNA: TGTGCCAGTAGTGTCCGACGAGGGGGACTCGTCATTAGCGAGACCCAGTACTTC; CDR3 protein: CASSVRRGGLVISETQYF
J gene: TRBJ2-3; V gene: TRBV2; clone size: NA; D gene: NA; CDR3 DNA: TGTGCCAGCACAAGACAGGAGACTCCAAGTAATACGCAGTATTTT; CDR3 protein: CASTRQETPSNTQYF
J gene: TRBJ2-1; V gene: TRBV19; clone size: NA; D gene: NA; CDR3 DNA: TGTGCCAGTAGTATGGGTCCGAGCTCCTACAATGAGCAGTTCTTC; CDR3 protein: CASSMGPSSYNEQFF
J gene: TRBJ1-2; V gene: TRBV13; clone size: NA; D gene: NA; CDR3 DNA: TGTGCCAGCAGCTTATCGATTTGGGAGGGTAACTATGGCTACACCTTC; CDR3 protein: CASSLSIWEGNYGYTF
J gene: TRBJ1-1; V gene: TRBV5-1; clone size: NA; D gene: TRBD1; CDR3 DNA: TGCGCCAGCAGCTGGGACAGTTTGAACACTGAAGCTTTCTTT; CDR3 protein: CASSWDSLNTEAFF
J gene: TRBJ2-7; V gene: TRBV7-6; clone size: NA; D gene: NA; CDR3 DNA: TGTGCCAGCAGCTTAGAATCTAGCGACCTAAGGGGGCGGTACTTC; CDR3 protein: CASSLESSDLRGRYF
J gene: TRBJ1-1; V gene: TRBV25-1; clone size: NA; D gene: NA; CDR3 DNA: TGTGCCAGCAGTCCGGTTAGATGGGGTTCTGAAGCTTTCTTT; CDR3 protein: CASSPVRWGSEAFF
J gene: TRBJ2-1; V gene: TRBV18; clone size: NA; D gene: NA; CDR3 DNA: TGTGCCAGCTCACCACTGACGTACAATGAGCAGTTCTTC; CDR3 protein: CASSPLTYNEQFF
J gene: TRBJ2-1; V gene: TRBV18; clone size: NA; D gene: NA; CDR3 DNA: TGTGCCAGCTCACCACCGATTCTGACAGGATACAATGAGCAGTTCTTC; CDR3 protein: CASSPPILTGYNEQFF